This T cell receptor (beta chain) was sequenced during a study of OX40 agonist ivuxolimab in advanced cancers. Across the study: The mean age was roughly 60 years, ranging from roughly 23 to 80, with around four fifths of participants male. Participants could have had prior anti-PD-1, anti-PD-L1 or anti-CTLA-4 therapy, and approximately 40% had some. General observations from the study: CD8+ T cells averaged more expanded clones than CD4+. Low levels of normalized T-cell clonal expansion also appeared in some nonresponders.

The V end was cut by 0 bases, the J end by 4 bases, with 10 bases between. This CDR3 has 15 amino acids. Germline V gene sequence: CDR1 LGHNA, CDR2 YSLEER. With respect to this clone: The target antigen is unknown.

Sequenced by immunoSEQ multiplex PCR; TCRdb stores in-frame clones only, minus some. The data contain roughly 48,000 clones, 85% to 90% of them singletons. Sequences were derived from CD4+ or CD8+ T cells sorted from blood, sampled in a trial of the OX40 agonist ivuxolimab. The TCR comes from an adult with an advanced solid tumor such as melanoma, head and neck, liver or kidney cancer. V is TRBV4-3 and J is TRBJ1-5; maybe TRBD1 (5 bases). Here the CDR3 reads CASSQDLWGNQPQHF. The CDR3 DNA reads as TGCGCCAGCAGCCAAGATCTCTGGGGGAATCAGCCCCAGCATTTT.